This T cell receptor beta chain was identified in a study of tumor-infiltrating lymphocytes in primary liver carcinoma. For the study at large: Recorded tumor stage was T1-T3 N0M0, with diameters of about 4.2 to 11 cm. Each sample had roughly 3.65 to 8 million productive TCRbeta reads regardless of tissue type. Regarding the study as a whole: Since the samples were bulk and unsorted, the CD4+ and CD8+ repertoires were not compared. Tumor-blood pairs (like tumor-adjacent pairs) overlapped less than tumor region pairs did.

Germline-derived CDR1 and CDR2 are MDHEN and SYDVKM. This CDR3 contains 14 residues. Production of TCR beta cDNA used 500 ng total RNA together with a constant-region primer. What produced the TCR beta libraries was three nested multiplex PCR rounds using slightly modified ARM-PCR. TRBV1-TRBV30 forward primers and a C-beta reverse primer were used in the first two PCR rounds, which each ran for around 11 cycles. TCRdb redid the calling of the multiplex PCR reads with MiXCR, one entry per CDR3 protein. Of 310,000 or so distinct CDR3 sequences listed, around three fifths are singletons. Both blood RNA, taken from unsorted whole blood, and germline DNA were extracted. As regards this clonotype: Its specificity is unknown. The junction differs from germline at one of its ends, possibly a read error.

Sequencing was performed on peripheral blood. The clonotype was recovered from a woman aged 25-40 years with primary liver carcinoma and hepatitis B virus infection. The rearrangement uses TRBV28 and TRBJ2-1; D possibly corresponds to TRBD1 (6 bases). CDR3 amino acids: CVSSLNRVTNEQFF. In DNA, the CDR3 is TGTGTCAGCAGCCTTAACAGGGTCACCAATGAGCAGTTCTTC. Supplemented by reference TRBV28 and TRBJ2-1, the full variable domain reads DVKVTQSSRYLVKRTGEKVFLECVQDMDHENMFWYRQDPGLGLRLIYFSYDVKMKEKGDIPEGYSVSREKKERFSLILESASTNQTSMYLCVSSLNRVTNEQFFGPGTRLTVL.